This T cell receptor (beta chain) comes out of a study of shared clonotypes between healthy human individuals. This table comes from immunoSEQ multiplex PCR, and its TCRdb copy is limited to in-frame clones, with some not included. In the table there are about 2.5 million clones, around 92% of which are singletons. Per the germline V gene, CDR1 is SGHNT and CDR2 is YYREEE (reference sequence). The ends were cut back, 0 bases at V and 8 bases at J, with 11 bases in the middle. This CDR3 spans 14 amino acids. V gene TRBV5-4 combines with J gene TRBJ1-4; D is perhaps TRBD1 (5 bases). The source of this sequence is a man younger than 35 in good health. Some clones in this sample may be carry-over from other donors' samples. Material: naive CD4+ T cells from PBMCs. Documented subset: CD45RA+ positively selected. The DNA of the CDR3 is TGTGCCAGCAGCTTGGACAGGTTTGAGGAAAAACTGTTTTTT. Translated: CASSLDRFEEKLFF.